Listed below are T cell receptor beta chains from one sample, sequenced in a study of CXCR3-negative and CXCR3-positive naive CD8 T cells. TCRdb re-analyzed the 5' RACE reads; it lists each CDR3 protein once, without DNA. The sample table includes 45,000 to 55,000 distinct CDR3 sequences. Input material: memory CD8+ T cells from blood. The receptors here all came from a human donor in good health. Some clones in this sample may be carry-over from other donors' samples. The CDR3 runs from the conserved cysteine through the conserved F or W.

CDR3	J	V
CASSPGGTGVQNIQYF	TRBJ2-4	TRBV11-2
CASSLTGSGNTIYF	TRBJ1-3	TRBV4-2
CASGGVAGGPNPSTDTQYF	TRBJ2-3	TRBV19
CASPYLGTETYEQCF	TRBJ2-7	TRBV3-2
CASSFGQGEQYF	TRBJ2-7	TRBV7-9
CASSDSVAAYNQPQHF	TRBJ1-5	TRBV7-9
CSVEDLVGEGYEQYF	TRBJ2-7	TRBV29-1
CSATTGTGELFF	TRBJ2-2	TRBV29-1
CASSLRPERYEQYF	TRBJ2-7	TRBV28
CASSLGAGRDYGYTF	TRBJ1-2	TRBV11-2
CAISESVGYSNTEAFF	TRBJ1-1	TRBV10-3